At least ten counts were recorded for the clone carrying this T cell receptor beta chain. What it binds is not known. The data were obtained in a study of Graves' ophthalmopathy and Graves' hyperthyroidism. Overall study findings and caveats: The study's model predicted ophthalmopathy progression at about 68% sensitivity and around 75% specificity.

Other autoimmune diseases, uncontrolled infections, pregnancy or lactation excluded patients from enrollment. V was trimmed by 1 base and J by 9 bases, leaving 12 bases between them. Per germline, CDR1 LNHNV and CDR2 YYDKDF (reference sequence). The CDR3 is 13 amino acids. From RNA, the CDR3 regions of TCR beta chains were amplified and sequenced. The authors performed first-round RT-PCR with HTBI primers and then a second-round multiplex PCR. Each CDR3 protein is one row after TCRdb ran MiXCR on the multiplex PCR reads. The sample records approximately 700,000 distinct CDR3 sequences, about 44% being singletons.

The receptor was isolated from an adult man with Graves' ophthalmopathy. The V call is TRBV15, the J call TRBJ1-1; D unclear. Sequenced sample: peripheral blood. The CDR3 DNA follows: TGTGCCACCAGCAGAGTTGGGCAGTTGCAAGCTTTCTTT. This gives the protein CATSRVGQLQAFF.